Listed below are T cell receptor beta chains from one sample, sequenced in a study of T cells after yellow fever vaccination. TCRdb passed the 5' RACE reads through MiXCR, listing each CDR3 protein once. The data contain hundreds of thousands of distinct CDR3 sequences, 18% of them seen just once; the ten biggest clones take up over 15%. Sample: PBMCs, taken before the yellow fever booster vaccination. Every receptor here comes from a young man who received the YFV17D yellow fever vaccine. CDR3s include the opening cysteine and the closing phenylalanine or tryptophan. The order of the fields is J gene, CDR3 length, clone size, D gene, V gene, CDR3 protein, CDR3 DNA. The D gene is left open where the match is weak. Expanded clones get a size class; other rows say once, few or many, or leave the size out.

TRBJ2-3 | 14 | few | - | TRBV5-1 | CASSLNNSPDTQYF | TGCGCCAGCAGTCTTAATAACAGCCCAGATACGCAGTATTTT
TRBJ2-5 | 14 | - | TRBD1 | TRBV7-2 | CASSFNRGVETQYF | TGTGCCAGCAGCTTTAACAGGGGAGTGGAGACCCAGTACTTC
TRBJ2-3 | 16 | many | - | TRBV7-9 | CASSSYSAPGTDTQYF | TGTGCCAGCAGCTCCTACTCGGCCCCCGGCACAGATACGCAGTATTTT
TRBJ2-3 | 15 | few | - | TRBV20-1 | CSARDLDSSTDTQYF | TGCAGTGCTAGAGATTTAGATTCTAGCACAGATACGCAGTATTTT
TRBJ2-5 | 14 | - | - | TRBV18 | CASSPPALQETQYF | TGTGCCAGCTCACCTCCGGCACTACAAGAGACCCAGTACTTC
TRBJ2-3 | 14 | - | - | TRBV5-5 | CASSFGGVSDTQYF | TGTGCCAGCAGCTTTGGGGGAGTCTCAGATACGCAGTATTTT
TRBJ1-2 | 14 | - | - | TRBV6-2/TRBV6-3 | CASASTPGPGGYTF | TGTGCCAGCGCCTCAACACCGGGACCAGGAGGCTACACCTTC
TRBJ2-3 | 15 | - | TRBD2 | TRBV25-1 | CASSDLRTSRDTQYF | TGTGCCAGCAGTGACCTCCGGACTAGTAGAGATACGCAGTATTTT
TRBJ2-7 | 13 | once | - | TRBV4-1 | CASSQGTLYEQYF | TGCGCCAGCAGCCAGGGGACCCTATACGAGCAGTACTTC
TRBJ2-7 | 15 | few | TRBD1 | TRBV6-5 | CASSYSNRGEGEQYF | TGTGCCAGCAGTTACTCGAACAGGGGTGAGGGCGAGCAGTACTTC
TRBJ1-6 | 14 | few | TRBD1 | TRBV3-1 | CASSPRTGGSPLHF | TGTGCCAGCAGCCCCCGGACAGGGGGATCACCCCTCCACTTT
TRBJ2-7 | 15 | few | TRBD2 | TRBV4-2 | CASSPRLAGNYEQYF | TGTGCCAGCAGCCCCCGTCTAGCGGGGAACTACGAGCAGTACTTC
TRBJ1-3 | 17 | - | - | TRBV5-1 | CASSEGLLAFSGNTIYF | TGCGCCAGCAGCGAAGGACTCCTAGCCTTCTCTGGAAACACCATATATTTT
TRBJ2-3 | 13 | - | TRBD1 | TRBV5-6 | CASGQLQGDTQYF | TGTGCCAGCGGACAACTACAGGGGGATACGCAGTATTTT
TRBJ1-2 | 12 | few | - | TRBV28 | CASGSGNYGYTF | TGTGCCAGCGGATCAGGGAACTATGGCTACACCTTC
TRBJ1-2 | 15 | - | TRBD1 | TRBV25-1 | CASSELQGVSYGYTF | TGTGCCAGCAGTGAACTACAGGGGGTGAGCTATGGCTACACCTTC
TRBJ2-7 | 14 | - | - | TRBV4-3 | CASSLYRTSYEQYF | TGCGCCAGCAGCCTATACAGGACCTCCTACGAGCAGTACTTC
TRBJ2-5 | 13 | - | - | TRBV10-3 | CAISEYQGETQYF | TGTGCCATCAGTGAGTACCAGGGAGAGACCCAGTACTTC
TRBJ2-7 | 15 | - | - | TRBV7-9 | CASSLEGQGFYEQYF | TGTGCCAGCAGCTTAGAGGGGCAGGGATTCTACGAGCAGTACTTC
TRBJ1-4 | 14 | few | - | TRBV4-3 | CASSLQGGNEKLFF | TGCGCCAGCAGCCTCCAGGGTGGTAATGAAAAACTGTTTTTT
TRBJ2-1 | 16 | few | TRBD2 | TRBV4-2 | CASSQTRGGAYNEQFF | TGTGCCAGCAGCCAAACGCGGGGGGGCGCGTACAATGAGCAGTTCTTC
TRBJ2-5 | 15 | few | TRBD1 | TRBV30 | CAWSIQGTVQETQYF | TGTGCCTGGAGTATACAGGGGACCGTCCAAGAGACCCAGTACTTC
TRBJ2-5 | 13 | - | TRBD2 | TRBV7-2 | CASTGGVLETQYF | TGTGCCAGCACGGGGGGGGTATTAGAGACCCAGTACTTC
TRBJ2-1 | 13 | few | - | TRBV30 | CAYGGNFYNEQFF | TGTGCCTATGGAGGAAACTTCTACAATGAGCAGTTCTTC
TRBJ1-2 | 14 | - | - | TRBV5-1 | CASSSGHRGYGYTF | TGCGCCAGCAGCTCGGGACATAGAGGCTATGGCTACACCTTC
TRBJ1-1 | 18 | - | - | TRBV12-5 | CASGLVRFGEGVRTEAFF | TGTGCTAGTGGTTTGGTACGTTTCGGTGAAGGGGTAAGGACTGAAGCTTTCTTT
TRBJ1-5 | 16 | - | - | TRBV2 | CASTLQGGGSNQPQHF | TGTGCCAGCACTCTCCAGGGAGGTGGGAGCAATCAGCCCCAGCATTTT
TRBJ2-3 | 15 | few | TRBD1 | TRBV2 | CASSAGQGGSDTQYF | TGTGCCAGCAGTGCGGGACAGGGCGGGTCAGATACGCAGTATTTT
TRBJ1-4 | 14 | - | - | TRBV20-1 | CSATLHAGGEKLFF | TGCAGTGCTACACTACATGCCGGTGGTGAAAAACTGTTTTTT
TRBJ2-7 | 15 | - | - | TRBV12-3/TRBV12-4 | CASSLAGAGGREQYF | TGTGCCAGCAGTTTAGCGGGCGCCGGGGGCCGCGAGCAGTACTTC
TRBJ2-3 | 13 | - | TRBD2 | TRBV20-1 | CSASRTSRDTQYF | TGCAGTGCTAGCAGGACTAGCAGGGATACGCAGTATTTT
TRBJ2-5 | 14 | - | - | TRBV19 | CASSITGSQETQYF | TGTGCCAGTAGTATAACAGGATCCCAAGAGACCCAGTACTTC
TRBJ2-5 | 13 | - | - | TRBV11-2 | CASSFNGQETQYF | TGTGCCAGCAGCTTTAACGGACAAGAGACCCAGTACTTC
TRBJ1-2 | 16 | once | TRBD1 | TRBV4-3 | CASSQERGLWTGGYTF | TGCGCCAGCAGCCAAGAGAGGGGGCTCTGGACGGGCGGCTACACCTTC
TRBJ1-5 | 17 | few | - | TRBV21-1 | CASSKATSDQGGQPQHF | TGTGCCAGCAGCAAAGCGACATCTGATCAGGGTGGGCAGCCCCAGCATTTT
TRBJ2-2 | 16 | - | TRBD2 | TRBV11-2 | CASSRIRGGRTGELFF | TGTGCCAGCAGTAGAATACGGGGGGGACGCACCGGGGAGCTGTTTTTT
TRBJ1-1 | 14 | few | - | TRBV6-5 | CASSFQGLGTEAFF | TGTGCCAGCAGTTTCCAAGGGCTGGGCACTGAAGCTTTCTTT
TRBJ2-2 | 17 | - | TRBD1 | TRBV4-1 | CASRPSDRASMTGELFF | TGCGCCAGCAGGCCCTCCGACAGGGCGTCCATGACCGGGGAGCTGTTTTTT
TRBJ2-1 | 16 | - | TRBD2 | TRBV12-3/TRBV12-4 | CASRSSGAGSYNEQFF | TGTGCCAGCAGGTCTAGCGGGGCCGGCTCCTACAATGAGCAGTTCTTC
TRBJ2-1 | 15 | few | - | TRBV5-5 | CASSPGESAYNEQFF | TGTGCCAGCAGCCCGGGGGAGTCCGCCTACAATGAGCAGTTCTTC
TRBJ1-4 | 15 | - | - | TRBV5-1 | CASSPAGSLNEKLFF | TGCGCCAGCAGCCCGGCCGGGTCCCTTAATGAAAAACTGTTTTTT
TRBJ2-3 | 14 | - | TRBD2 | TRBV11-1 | CASSQPGLADTQYF | TGTGCCAGCAGCCAACCGGGACTAGCGGATACGCAGTATTTT
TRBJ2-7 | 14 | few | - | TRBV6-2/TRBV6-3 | CASSYSQYSYEQYF | TGTGCCAGCAGTTACTCACAGTATAGCTACGAGCAGTACTTC
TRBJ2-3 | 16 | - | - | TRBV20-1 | CSARDPLEDGTDTQYF | TGCAGTGCTAGAGATCCCCTAGAGGACGGCACAGATACGCAGTATTTT
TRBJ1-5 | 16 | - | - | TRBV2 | CASRFDRSYSNQPQHF | TGTGCCAGCAGATTCGACAGGTCTTATAGCAATCAGCCCCAGCATTTT
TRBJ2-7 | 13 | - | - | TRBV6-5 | CASKDTSSYEQYF | TGTGCCAGCAAGGACACGAGCTCCTACGAGCAGTACTTC
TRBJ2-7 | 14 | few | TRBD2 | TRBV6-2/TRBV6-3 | CASTSGTTSWQQYF | TGTGCCAGCACCTCCGGGACTACCTCCTGGCAGCAGTACTTC
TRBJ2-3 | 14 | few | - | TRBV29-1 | CSVETKVDTDTQYF | TGCAGCGTTGAAACCAAGGTAGACACAGATACGCAGTATTTT
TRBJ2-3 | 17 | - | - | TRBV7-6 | CASSLAGQPRTLTAQYF | TGTGCCAGCAGCTTAGCAGGACAGCCTAGAACCCTAACCGCGCAGTATTTT
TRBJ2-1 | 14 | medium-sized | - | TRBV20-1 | CSARIGPHDNEQFF | TGCAGTGCTAGGATTGGGCCTCACGACAATGAGCAGTTCTTC
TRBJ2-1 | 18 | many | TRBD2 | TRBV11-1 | CASSGMGLGGESYNEQFF | TGTGCCAGCAGCGGAATGGGATTGGGGGGGGAATCCTACAATGAGCAGTTCTTC
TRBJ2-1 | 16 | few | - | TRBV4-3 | CASSPNRGLLYNEQFF | TGCGCCAGCAGCCCTAATCGGGGACTCCTCTACAATGAGCAGTTCTTC